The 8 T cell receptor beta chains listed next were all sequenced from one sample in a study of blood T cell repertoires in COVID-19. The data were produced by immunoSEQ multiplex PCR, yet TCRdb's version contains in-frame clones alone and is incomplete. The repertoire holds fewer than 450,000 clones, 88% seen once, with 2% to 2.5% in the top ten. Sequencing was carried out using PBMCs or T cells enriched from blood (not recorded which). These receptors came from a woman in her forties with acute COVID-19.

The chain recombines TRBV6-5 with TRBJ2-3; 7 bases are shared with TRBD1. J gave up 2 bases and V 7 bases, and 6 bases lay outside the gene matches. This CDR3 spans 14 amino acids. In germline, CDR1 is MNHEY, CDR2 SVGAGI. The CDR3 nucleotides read TGTGCCAGCAAACAGGGGCGGAACACAGATACGCAGTATTTT. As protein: CASKQGRNTDTQYF.

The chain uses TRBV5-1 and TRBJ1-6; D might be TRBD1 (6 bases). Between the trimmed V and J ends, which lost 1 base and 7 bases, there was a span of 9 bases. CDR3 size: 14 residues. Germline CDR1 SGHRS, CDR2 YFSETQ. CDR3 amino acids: CASSLQGPNSPLHF. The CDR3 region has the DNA TGCGCCAGCAGCTTGCAGGGGCCAAATTCACCCCTCCACTTT. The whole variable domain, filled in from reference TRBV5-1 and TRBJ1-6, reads KAGVTQTPRYLIKTRGQQVTLSCSPISGHRSVSWYQQTPGQGLQFLFEYFSETQRNKGNFPGRFSGRQFSNSRSEMNVSTLELGDSALYLCASSLQGPNSPLHFGNGTRLTVT.

CDR3 region: CASSVEASGAPLRNTQYF. CDR3 DNA: TGTGCCAGCAGCGTAGAGGCTAGCGGGGCCCCCCTTCGGAATACGCAGTATTTT. V is TRBV9 and J is TRBJ2-3, with 9 nucleotides matching TRBD2. Per the germline V gene, CDR1 is SGDLS and CDR2 is YYNGEE. This CDR3 contains 18 residues. The junction had 15 bases not matched to a gene; V was cut back by 0 bases and J by 7 bases.

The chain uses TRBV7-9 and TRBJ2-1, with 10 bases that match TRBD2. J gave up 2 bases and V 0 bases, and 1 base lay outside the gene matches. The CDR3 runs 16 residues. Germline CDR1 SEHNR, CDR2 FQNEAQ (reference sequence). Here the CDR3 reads CASSLASGGTYNEQFF. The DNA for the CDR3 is TGTGCCAGCAGCTTAGCTAGCGGGGGGACCTACAATGAGCAGTTCTTC. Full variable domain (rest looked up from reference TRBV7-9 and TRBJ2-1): DTGVSQNPRHKITKRGQNVTFRCDPISEHNRLYWYRQTLGQGPEFLTYFQNEAQLEKSRLLSDRFSAERPKGSFSTLEIQRTEQGDSAMYLCASSLASGGTYNEQFFGPGTRLTVL.

The CDR3 nucleotides are TGTGCCAGTAGTATGGGGCAGTCGAATGCTTACAATGAGCAGTTCTTC. Its translation is CASSMGQSNAYNEQFF. V usage is TRBV19 and J usage is TRBJ2-1; perhaps TRBD1 as D (5 bases). Between the trimmed V and J ends, which lost 3 bases and 4 bases, there was a span of 16 bases. CDR3 length: 16 residues. Per the germline V gene, CDR1 is LNHDA and CDR2 is SQIVND (reference sequence).

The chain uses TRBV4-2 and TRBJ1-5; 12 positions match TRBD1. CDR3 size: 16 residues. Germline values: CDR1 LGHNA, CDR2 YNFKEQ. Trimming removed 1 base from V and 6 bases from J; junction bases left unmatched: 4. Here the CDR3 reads CASSQVGQGALQPQHF. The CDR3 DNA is TGTGCCAGCAGCCAAGTGGGACAGGGGGCTCTTCAGCCCCAGCATTTT.

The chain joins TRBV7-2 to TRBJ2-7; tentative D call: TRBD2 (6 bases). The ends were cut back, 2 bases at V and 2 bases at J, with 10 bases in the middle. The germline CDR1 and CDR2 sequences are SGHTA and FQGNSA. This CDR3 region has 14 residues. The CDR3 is CASSLSRTTYEQYF. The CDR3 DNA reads TGTGCCAGCAGCTTAAGCAGGACTACCTACGAGCAGTACTTC. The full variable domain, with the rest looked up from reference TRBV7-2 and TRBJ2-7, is GAGVSQSPSNKVTEKGKDVELRCDPISGHTALYWYRQSLGQGLEFLIYFQGNSAPDKSGLPSDRFSAERTGGSVSTLTIQRTQQEDSAVYLCASSLSRTTYEQYFGPGTRLTVT.

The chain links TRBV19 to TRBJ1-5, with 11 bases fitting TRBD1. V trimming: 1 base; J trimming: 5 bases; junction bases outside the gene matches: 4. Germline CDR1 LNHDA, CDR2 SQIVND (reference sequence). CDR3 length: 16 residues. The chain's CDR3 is CASSIVAGQGDQPQHF. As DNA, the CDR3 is TGTGCCAGTAGTATAGTTGCGGGACAGGGGGATCAGCCCCAGCATTTT.